These 24 T cell receptor beta chains share one sample of origin, sequenced in a study of T cell responses to AZD1222 COVID-19 vaccine. The assay was immunoSEQ multiplex PCR, and TCRdb's table has in-frame clones only and misses some. The sample holds tens of thousands of clones; about 90% are singletons and the top ten take less than 6.5%. The source was peripheral blood, collected on day 0 of AZD1222 vaccination. The origin of the receptors is an adult in good health.

The chain recombines TRBV28 with TRBJ2-7, with a tentative D call TRBD1 (6 bases). Germline V gives CDR1 MDHEN, CDR2 SYDVKM. V lost 4 bases and J lost 0, with 10 bases in between. CDR3 length: 14 residues. CDR3: CASSSRQVSYEQYF. For the CDR3, the DNA is TGTGCCAGCAGTTCAAGACAGGTCTCCTACGAGCAGTACTTC.

This clone appeared a single time. An end of the junction does not agree with germline; a read error may underlie this. The rearrangement uses TRBV7-6 and TRBJ2-2; tentatively, D is TRBD1 or TRBD2 (5 bases each). The CDR3 has 17 residues. Germline V gene sequence: CDR1 SGHVS, CDR2 FNYEAQ. This chain's CDR3 is CASSLAPNRHEHRGAVF. In DNA, the CDR3 is TGTGCCAGCAGCTTAGCCCCGAACAGGCACGAACACCGGGGAGCTGTTTTT.

The V gene is TRBV10-3, the J gene TRBJ1-2, with D perhaps TRBD1 (6 bases). There are 14 residues in the CDR3. V was pared by 2 bases and J by 8 bases, with 15 bases between. Looked up from germline, CDR1 is ENHRY and CDR2 is SYGVKD. CDR3 sequence (DNA): TGTGCCATCAGTGAGGCACAGGGTACGGGGGGCTACACCTTC. Its protein is CAISEAQGTGGYTF.

V is TRBV9 and J is TRBJ2-1, with D perhaps TRBD2 (6 bases). Looked up from germline, CDR1 is SGDLS and CDR2 is YYNGEE. Trimming left V 2 bases short and J 7 bases short, with 22 bases between. This CDR3 spans 17 amino acids. As DNA, the CDR3 is TGTGCCAGCAGCGTTAGCACTTCGGGAGAAAGGAGGAATGAGCAGTTCTTC. Residues: CASSVSTSGERRNEQFF.

The genes are TRBV19 and TRBJ1-6, with D possibly TRBD1 on 5 matching bases. The CDR3 sequence is 14 residues long. V was pared by 3 bases and J by 7 bases, with 10 bases between. The germline V gene has CDR1 LNHDA and CDR2 SQIVND (reference sequence). The CDR3 loop reads CASSMAWGNSPLHF. For the CDR3, the DNA is TGTGCCAGTAGTATGGCTTGGGGGAATTCACCCCTCCACTTT.

The chain uses TRBV28 and TRBJ1-1; D is undetermined. The CDR3 loop spans 12 amino acids. The V end lost 10 bases, the J end lost 0 bases, and 9 bases lay between the germline ends. The germline gives CDR1 MDHEN, CDR2 SYDVKM. The CDR3 loop is CATLRMNTEAFF. The CDR3 DNA follows: TGTGCCACCCTCAGGATGAACACTGAAGCTTTCTTT.

V gene TRBV4-1 combines with J gene TRBJ2-1; D might be TRBD2 (6 bases). Germline CDR1 MGHRA, CDR2 YSYEKL. V shed 3 bases and J shed 4 bases, with 22 bases lying between them. The CDR3 runs 18 residues. The CDR3 DNA follows: TGCGCCAGCAGCCACTCTAAGGGCGGCCGGGGGATATACAATGAGCAGTTCTTC. Protein product: CASSHSKGGRGIYNEQFF.

The CDR3 reads CASSLGLAENIQYF. The CDR3 nucleotides are TGCGCCAGCAGCTTGGGACTAGCGGAAAACATTCAGTACTTC. The chain joins TRBV5-1 to TRBJ2-4; 9 bases map to TRBD2. The CDR3 has 14 amino acids. V was pared by 0 bases and J by 5 bases, with 0 bases of the junction left unmatched. CDR1 is SGHRS, CDR2 YFSETQ, per germline. Variable domain in full (rest from reference TRBV5-1 and TRBJ2-4): KAGVTQTPRYLIKTRGQQVTLSCSPISGHRSVSWYQQTPGQGLQFLFEYFSETQRNKGNFPGRFSGRQFSNSRSEMNVSTLELGDSALYLCASSLGLAENIQYFGAGTRLSVL.

The chain couples TRBV5-1 to TRBJ2-3, with TRBD2 identical over 12 bases. The CDR3 sequence is 16 residues long. V lost 0 bases and J lost 7; bases outside the gene matches: 6. Germline loops: CDR1 SGHRS, CDR2 YFSETQ. The CDR3, as DNA: TGCGCCAGCAGCTTGGCCCTAGCGGGAGGGCCAAATACGCAGTATTTT. It specifies CASSLALAGGPNTQYF.

The chain has TRBV6-5 and TRBJ2-2; 11 bases are a match to TRBD2. This CDR3 spans 15 amino acids. J was trimmed by 5 bases and V by 6 bases; bases with no gene match: 5. Germline values: CDR1 MNHEY, CDR2 SVGAGI. CDR3 bases: TGTGCCAGCAGCACTAGCGGGAGTAGTACCGGGGAGCTGTTTTTT. It codes for CASSTSGSSTGELFF.

The V call is TRBV27, the J call TRBJ2-7, with TRBD1 matching 7 bases. The CDR3 consists of 15 residues. After removal of 4 bases from V and 0 bases from J, the junction contained 6 bases not matched to a gene. Germline V gives CDR1 MNHEY, CDR2 SMNVEV (reference sequence). The CDR3: CASSSRGFSSYEQYF. DNA for the CDR3: TGTGCCAGCAGTTCCAGGGGGTTCAGCTCCTACGAGCAGTACTTC.

The chain employs TRBV27 and TRBJ2-7; D call uncertain. The CDR3 covers 13 residues. V dropped 3 bases and J dropped 2 bases, with 8 bases sitting between them. Germline V gene lookup returns CDR1 MNHEY and CDR2 SMNVEV (reference sequence). The CDR3 DNA sequence: TGTGCCAGCAGTTTTGCGAGAACCTACGAGCAGTACTTC. Protein product: CASSFARTYEQYF.

A single count supports this clone. The J gene is TRBJ1-5, the V gene TRBV4-3; D gene uncertain. The V and J ends lost 0 bases and 7 bases respectively, with 10 bases between them. The CDR3 covers 14 residues. Germline assignment: CDR1 LGHNA and CDR2 YSLEER. The CDR3 sequence: CASSQEVREQPQHF. Here the CDR3 DNA reads TGCGCCAGCAGCCAAGAGGTTCGTGAGCAGCCCCAGCATTTT.

This clone was seen once. V is TRBV7-2 and J is TRBJ2-1; 7 nucleotides line up with TRBD2. V was clipped by 3 bases and J by 2 bases; unmatched bases: 4. Germline V gives CDR1 SGHTA, CDR2 FQGNSA. The length of the CDR3 is 15 residues. This CDR3 is CASSFPGGTYNEQFF. In DNA, the CDR3 is TGTGCCAGCAGCTTTCCGGGAGGAACCTACAATGAGCAGTTCTTC.

This chain links TRBV25-1 with TRBJ2-1, with D perhaps matching TRBD1 (6 bases). V lost 2 bases and J lost 0, with 11 bases in between. The CDR3 is made up of 16 amino acids. CDR1 MGHDK and CDR2 SYGVNS come from the germline V gene. In nucleotides, the CDR3 is TGTGCCAGCAGTGAACATAGGGGGAGCTCCTACAATGAGCAGTTCTTC. This encodes CASSEHRGSSYNEQFF. The complete variable domain, with remaining parts taken from reference TRBV25-1 and TRBJ2-1, reads EADIYQTPRYLVIGTGKKITLECSQTMGHDKMYWYQQDPGMELHLIHYSYGVNSTEKGDLSSESTVSRIRTEHFPLTLESARPSHTSQYLCASSEHRGSSYNEQFFGPGTRLTVL.

This sequence joins TRBV28 and TRBJ2-5, with 8 bases that match TRBD1. This CDR3 has 15 amino acids. Germline CDR1 MDHEN, CDR2 SYDVKM. V was clipped by 4 bases and J by 7 bases; unmatched bases: 11. CDR3 in amino acids: CASSSPGTGGMTQYF. DNA for the CDR3: TGTGCCAGCAGTTCACCCGGGACAGGCGGTATGACCCAGTACTTC. The variable domain in full, completed from reference TRBV28 and TRBJ2-5, reads DVKVTQSSRYLVKRTGEKVFLECVQDMDHENMFWYRQDPGLGLRLIYFSYDVKMKEKGDIPEGYSVSREKKERFSLILESASTNQTSMYLCASSSPGTGGMTQYFGPGTRLLVL.

V gene TRBV11-3 combines with J gene TRBJ2-1; 9 bases are shared with TRBD2. From germline, CDR1 is SGHNT and CDR2 YENEEA. V shed 1 base and J 10 bases; nucleotides not matched to a gene: 5. The CDR3 extends over 14 amino acids. CDR3 residues: CASSLVSSGAEQFF. CDR3 sequence (DNA): TGTGCCAGCAGCTTAGTCTCTAGCGGGGCAGAGCAGTTCTTC.

The chain couples TRBV29-1 to TRBJ1-4, with no clear D. CDR1 SQVTM and CDR2 ANQGSEA come from the germline V gene. Trimming left V 6 bases short and J 8 bases short, with 13 bases between. This CDR3 has 12 amino acids. The CDR3 here is CSVRSREEKLFF. DNA of the CDR3: TGCAGCGTCAGGTCCCGGGAGGAAAAACTGTTTTTT.

The chain couples TRBV29-1 to TRBJ2-3; D unclear. V lost 6 bases, J lost 2 bases, and 9 bases lay in between. From germline, CDR1 is SQVTM and CDR2 ANQGSEA. This CDR3 has 12 residues. CDR3 bases: TGCAGCGTCACACCCAACACAGATACGCAGTATTTT. As protein: CSVTPNTDTQYF.

V is TRBV5-4 and J is TRBJ2-2; the match to TRBD2 covers 7 bases. V dropped 5 bases and J dropped 1; count of bases not matched to a gene: 5. CDR1 SGHNT and CDR2 YYREEE come from the germline V gene (reference sequence). The CDR3 runs to 15 residues. The CDR3 DNA reads as TGTGCCAGCAGGACGAGCGGGATGAACACCGGGGAGCTGTTTTTT. It specifies CASRTSGMNTGELFF.

The V call is TRBV7-6, the J call TRBJ1-6; the match to TRBD1 covers 7 bases. V was clipped by 2 bases and J by 8 bases; unmatched bases: 9. Germline V gene sequence: CDR1 SGHVS, CDR2 FNYEAQ. CDR3 length: 16 amino acids. The CDR3 coding sequence is TGTGCCAGCAGCTTACGACGGGCAGGGGGAGATTCACCCCTCCACTTT. This codes for CASSLRRAGGDSPLHF.

This chain links TRBV27 with TRBJ2-5; no reliable D call. Trimming removed 0 bases from V and 2 bases from J, with 7 bases in between. The CDR3 sequence is 14 residues long. Germline V gene lookup returns CDR1 MNHEY and CDR2 SMNVEV (reference sequence). DNA for the CDR3: TGTGCCAGCAGTTTATCTTACACGCAAGAGACCCAGTACTTC. Protein: CASSLSYTQETQYF.

The V and J genes are TRBV13 and TRBJ2-5; D is unclear. Trimming cost V 0 bases and J 5 bases, with 4 bases left between them. The CDR3 sequence is 12 residues long. The germline CDR1 and CDR2 sequences are PRHDT and FYEKMQ (reference sequence). The CDR3 DNA reads as TGTGCCAGCAGCTTAGGATTGGAGACCCAGTACTTC. Translating gives CASSLGLETQYF.

The chain recombines TRBV9 with TRBJ1-4; perhaps TRBD1 as D (5 bases). Trimming took 4 bases from V and 5 from J, leaving 15 bases between them. This CDR3 has 15 amino acids. Looked up from germline, CDR1 is SGDLS and CDR2 is YYNGEE. CDR3 region: CASSPGGAGNEKLFF. In DNA form, the CDR3 reads TGTGCCAGCAGCCCGGGGGGAGCCGGCAATGAAAAACTGTTTTTT.